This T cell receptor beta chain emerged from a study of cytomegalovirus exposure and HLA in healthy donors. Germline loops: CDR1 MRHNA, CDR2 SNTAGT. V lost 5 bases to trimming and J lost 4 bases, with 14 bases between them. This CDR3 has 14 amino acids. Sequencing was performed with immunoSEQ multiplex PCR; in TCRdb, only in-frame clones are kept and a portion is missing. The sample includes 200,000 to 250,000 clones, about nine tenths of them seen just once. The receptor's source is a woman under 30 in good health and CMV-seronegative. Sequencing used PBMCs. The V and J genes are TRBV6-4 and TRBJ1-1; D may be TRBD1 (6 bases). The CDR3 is CASSIRGSGTEAFF. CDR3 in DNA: TGTGCCAGCAGTATCAGGGGTTCGGGCACTGAAGCTTTCTTT.